Reported below is one TCR beta chain. The entry originates in a study of blood T cell repertoires in COVID-19. As for the study in general: The samples span acute and convalescent COVID-19 from the United States, Italy and Spain. Sample material is recorded as cDNA or gDNA derived from T cells, B-cell-depleted T cells, or PBMCs.

Data came from immunoSEQ multiplex PCR; TCRdb stores just in-frame clones and leaves some out. The sample lists 250,000 or so clones; around 90% were seen once. The CDR3 is made up of 15 amino acids. Germline CDR1 reads LNHDA; CDR2 reads SQIVND (reference sequence). The V segment lost 3 bases and the J segment 5 bases; nucleotides outside the gene matches: 7. The clonotype originates from a young man with COVID-19, enrolled during active disease. The chain joins TRBV19 to TRBJ1-5; 7 nucleotides align to TRBD1. Sequenced input: peripheral blood. In DNA, the CDR3 is TGTGCCAGTAGTATCGGACAGGTTATGGATCAGCCCCAGCATTTT. Translation gives CASSIGQVMDQPQHF. Combining the CDR3 with reference TRBV19 and TRBJ1-5 gives the whole variable domain DGGITQSPKYLFRKEGQNVTLSCEQNLNHDAMYWYRQDPGQGLRLIYYSQIVNDFQKGDIAEGYSVSREKKESFPLTVTSAQKNPTAFYLCASSIGQVMDQPQHFGDGTRLSIL.